The text below deals with one T cell receptor (beta chain). TCRdb called the reads again in MiXCR, with one record for every CDR3 protein. The sample lists about 450,000 distinct CDR3 sequences; approximately 31% were seen once. The source of the sample is a study of T cell repertoires in cytomegalovirus infection. Study at large: It was the public TCR beta signatures that indicated both CMV infection and matching HLA type.

V was pared by 0 bases and J by 5 bases, with 12 bases between. In germline, CDR1 is SGHKS, CDR2 YYEKEE (reference sequence). The CDR3 totals 15 residues. The gene calls are TRBV5-5 and TRBJ1-5; perhaps TRBD1 as D (6 bases). Sequenced material: PBMCs. The receptor was isolated from a human donor in good health (CMV status not recorded). Some clones in this sample may be carry-over from other donors' samples. The CDR3 DNA is TGTGCCAGCAGCTTGGCCCCAGGACAGCATCAGCCCCAGCATTTT. It is translated as CASSLAPGQHQPQHF.